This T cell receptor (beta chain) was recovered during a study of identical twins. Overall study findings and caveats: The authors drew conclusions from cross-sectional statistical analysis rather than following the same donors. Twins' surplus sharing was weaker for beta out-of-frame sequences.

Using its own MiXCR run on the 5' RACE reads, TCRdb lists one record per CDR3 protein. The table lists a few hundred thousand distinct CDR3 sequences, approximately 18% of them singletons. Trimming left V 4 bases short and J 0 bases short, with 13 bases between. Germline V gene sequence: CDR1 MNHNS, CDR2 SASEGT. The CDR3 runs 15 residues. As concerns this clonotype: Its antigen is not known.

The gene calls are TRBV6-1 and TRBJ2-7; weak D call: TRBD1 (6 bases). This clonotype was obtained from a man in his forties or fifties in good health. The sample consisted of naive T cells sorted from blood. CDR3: CASSVIGRGSYEQYF. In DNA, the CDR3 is TGTGCCAGCAGTGTTATTGGCAGGGGCTCCTACGAGCAGTACTTC.